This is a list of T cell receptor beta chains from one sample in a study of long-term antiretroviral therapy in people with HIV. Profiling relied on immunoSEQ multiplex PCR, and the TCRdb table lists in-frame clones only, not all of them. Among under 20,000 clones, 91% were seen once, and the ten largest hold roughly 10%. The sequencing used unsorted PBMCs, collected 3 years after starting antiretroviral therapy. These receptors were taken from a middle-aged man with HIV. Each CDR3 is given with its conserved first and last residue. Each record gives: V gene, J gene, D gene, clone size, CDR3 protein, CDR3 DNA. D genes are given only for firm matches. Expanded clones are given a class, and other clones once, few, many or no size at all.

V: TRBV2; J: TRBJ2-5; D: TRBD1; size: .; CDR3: CASKGGRQETQYF; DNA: TGTGCCAGCAAAGGGGGCAGGCAAGAGACCCAGTACTTC
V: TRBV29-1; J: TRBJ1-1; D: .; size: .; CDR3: CSVDRAGNTEAFF; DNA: TGCAGCGTTGACAGGGCCGGGAACACTGAAGCTTTCTTT
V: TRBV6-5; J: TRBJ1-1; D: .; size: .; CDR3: CASSYSRTSTGAEAFF; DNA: TGTGCCAGCAGTTACTCGAGGACAAGCACTGGGGCAGAAGCTTTCTTT
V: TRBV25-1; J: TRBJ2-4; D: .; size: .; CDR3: CASRRRSGQGLAKNIQYF; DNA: TGTGCCAGCAGAAGACGGTCGGGACAAGGATTAGCCAAAAACATTCAGTACTTC
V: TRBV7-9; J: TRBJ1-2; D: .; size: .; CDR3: CASSDPWGGGYTF; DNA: TGTGCCAGCAGCGACCCCTGGGGGGGTGGCTACACCTTC
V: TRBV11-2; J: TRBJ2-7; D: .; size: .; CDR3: CASSLVGTSGAYEQYF; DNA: TGTGCCAGCAGCTTAGTAGGTACGTCCGGGGCCTACGAGCAGTACTTC
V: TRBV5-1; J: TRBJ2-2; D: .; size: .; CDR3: CASSLTGQGTGELFF; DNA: TGCGCCAGCAGCTTGACGGGACAAGGCACCGGGGAGCTGTTTTTT
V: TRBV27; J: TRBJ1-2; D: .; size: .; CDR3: CASSFKGNYGYTF; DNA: TGTGCCAGCAGTTTTAAGGGAAACTATGGCTACACCTTC
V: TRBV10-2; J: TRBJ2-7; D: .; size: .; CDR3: CASSEVTGLDEQYF; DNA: TGCGCCAGCAGTGAAGTGACAGGTTTGGACGAGCAGTACTTC
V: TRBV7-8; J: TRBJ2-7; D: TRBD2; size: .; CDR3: CASSPASGGDPFPGF; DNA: TGTGCCAGCAGCCCGGCTAGCGGGGGGGACCCGTTCCCCGGCTTC
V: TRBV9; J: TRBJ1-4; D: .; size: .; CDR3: CASSVDRAEKLFF; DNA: TGTGCCAGCAGCGTAGACAGGGCTGAAAAACTGTTTTTT
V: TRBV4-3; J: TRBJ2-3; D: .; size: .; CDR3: CASSLGRALGTDTQYF; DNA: TGCGCCAGCAGCCTAGGACGGGCGCTAGGCACAGATACGCAGTATTTT
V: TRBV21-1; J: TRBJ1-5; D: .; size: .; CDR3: CASSPSPGTGFNQPQHF; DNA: TGTGCCAGCAGTCCCTCTCCCGGGACAGGGTTCAATCAGCCCCAGCATTTT
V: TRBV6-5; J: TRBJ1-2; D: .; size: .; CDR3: CASSFNPNYGYTF; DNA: TGTGCCAGCAGTTTCAATCCTAACTATGGCTACACCTTC
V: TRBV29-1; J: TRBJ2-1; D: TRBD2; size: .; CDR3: CSVEKGGGGGEQFF; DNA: TGCAGCGTTGAAAAGGGCGGTGGGGGAGGGGAGCAGTTCTTC
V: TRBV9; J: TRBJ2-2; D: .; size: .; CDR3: CASSVSGLGTGELFF; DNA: TGTGCCAGCAGCGTGAGCGGGCTCGGTACCGGGGAGCTGTTTTTT
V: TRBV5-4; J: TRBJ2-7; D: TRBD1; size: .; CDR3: CASSSGQSYEQYF; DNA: TGTGCCAGCAGCTCGGGACAGTCCTACGAGCAGTACTTC
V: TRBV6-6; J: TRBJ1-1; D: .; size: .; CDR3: CASSYEYSEAFF; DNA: TGTGCCAGCAGTTACGAGTATTCTGAAGCTTTCTTT
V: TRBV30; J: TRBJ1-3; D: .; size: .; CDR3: CAWSVRGLGTLFSGNTIYF; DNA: TGTGCCTGGAGTGTACGGGGGCTTGGGACATTATTCTCTGGAAACACCATATATTTT
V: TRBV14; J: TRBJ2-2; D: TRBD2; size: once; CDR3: CASSQGGGGTTGELFF; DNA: TGTGCCAGCAGCCAAGGTGGCGGGGGGACGACCGGGGAGCTGTTTTTT
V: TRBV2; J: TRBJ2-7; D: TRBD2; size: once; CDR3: CASTEIAGYSSYEQYF; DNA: TGTGCCAGCACCGAAATAGCGGGGTATAGCTCCTACGAGCAGTACTTC
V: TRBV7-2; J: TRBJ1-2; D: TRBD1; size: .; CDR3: CASSPLGTGDYGYTF; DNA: TGTGCCAGCAGCCCACTCGGGACAGGTGACTATGGCTACACCTTC
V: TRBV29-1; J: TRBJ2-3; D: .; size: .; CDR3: CSARPGGLGDTQYF; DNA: TGCAGCGCTAGACCGGGGGGCTTGGGAGATACGCAGTATTTT
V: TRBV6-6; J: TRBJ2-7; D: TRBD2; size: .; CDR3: CASSQQGLAFDEQYF; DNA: TGTGCCAGCAGTCAGCAGGGACTAGCGTTTGACGAGCAGTACTTC
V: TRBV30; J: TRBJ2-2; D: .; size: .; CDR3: CAWSFTGPNTGELFF; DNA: TGTGCCTGGAGTTTTACAGGACCGAACACCGGGGAGCTGTTTTTT